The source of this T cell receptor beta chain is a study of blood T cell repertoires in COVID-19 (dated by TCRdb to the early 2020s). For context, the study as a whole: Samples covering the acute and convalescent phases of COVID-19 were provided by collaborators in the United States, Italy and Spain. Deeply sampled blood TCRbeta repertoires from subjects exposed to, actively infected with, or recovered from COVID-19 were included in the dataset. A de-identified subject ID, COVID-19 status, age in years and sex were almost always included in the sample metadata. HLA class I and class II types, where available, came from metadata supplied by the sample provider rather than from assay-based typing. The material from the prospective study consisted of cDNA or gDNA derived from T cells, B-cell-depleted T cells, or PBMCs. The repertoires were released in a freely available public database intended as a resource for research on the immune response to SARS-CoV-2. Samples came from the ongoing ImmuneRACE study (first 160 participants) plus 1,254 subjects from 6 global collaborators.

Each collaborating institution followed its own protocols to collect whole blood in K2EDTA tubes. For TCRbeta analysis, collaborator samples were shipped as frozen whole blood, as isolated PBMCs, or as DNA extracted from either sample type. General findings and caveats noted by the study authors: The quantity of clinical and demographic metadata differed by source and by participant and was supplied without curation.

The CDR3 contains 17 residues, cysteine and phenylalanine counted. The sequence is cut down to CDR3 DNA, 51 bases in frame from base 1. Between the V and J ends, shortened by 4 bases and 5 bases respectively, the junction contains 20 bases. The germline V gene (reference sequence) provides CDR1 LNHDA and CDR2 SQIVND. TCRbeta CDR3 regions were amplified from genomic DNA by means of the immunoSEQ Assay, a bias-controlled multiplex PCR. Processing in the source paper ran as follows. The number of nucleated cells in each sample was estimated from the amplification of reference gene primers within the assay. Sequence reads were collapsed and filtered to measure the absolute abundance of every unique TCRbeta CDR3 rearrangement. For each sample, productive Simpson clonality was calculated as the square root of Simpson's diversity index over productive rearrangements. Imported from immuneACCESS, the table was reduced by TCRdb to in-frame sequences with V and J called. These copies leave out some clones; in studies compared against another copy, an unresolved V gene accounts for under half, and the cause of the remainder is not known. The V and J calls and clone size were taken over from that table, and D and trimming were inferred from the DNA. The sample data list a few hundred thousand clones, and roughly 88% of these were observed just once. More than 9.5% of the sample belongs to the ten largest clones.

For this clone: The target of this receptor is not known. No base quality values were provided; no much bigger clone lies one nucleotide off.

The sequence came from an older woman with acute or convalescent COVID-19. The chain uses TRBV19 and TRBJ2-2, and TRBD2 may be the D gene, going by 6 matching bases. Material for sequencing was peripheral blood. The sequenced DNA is TGTGCCAGTAGTACCCCCCGGGTCGCGGGGTCGACCGGGGAGCTGTTTTTT. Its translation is CASSTPRVAGSTGELFF.